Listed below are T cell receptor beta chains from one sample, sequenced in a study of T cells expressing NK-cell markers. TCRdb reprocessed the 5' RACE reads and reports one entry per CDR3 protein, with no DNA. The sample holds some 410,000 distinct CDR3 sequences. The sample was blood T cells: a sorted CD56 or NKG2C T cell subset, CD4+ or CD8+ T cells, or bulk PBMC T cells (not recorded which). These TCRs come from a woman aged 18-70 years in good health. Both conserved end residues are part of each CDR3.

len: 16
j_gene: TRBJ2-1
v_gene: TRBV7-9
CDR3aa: CASSLVALASYNEQFF

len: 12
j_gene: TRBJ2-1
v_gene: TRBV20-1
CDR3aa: CSARVGVPEQFF

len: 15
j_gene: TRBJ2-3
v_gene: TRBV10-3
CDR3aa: CATQTSGTVGDTQYF

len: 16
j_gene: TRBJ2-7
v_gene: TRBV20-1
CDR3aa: CSARDLRTGISSEQYF

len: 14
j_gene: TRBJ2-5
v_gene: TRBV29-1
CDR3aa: CSVAEGTARETQYF

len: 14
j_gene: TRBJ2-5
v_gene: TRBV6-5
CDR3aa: CASSYVRWGETQYF

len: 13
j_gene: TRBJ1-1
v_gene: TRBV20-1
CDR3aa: CSAREGTGTEAFF

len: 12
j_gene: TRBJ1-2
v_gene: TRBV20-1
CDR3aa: CSARREGGGYTF

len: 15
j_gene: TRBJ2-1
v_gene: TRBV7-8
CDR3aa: CASSPSGPRYNEQFF

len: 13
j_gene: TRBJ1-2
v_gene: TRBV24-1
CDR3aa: CATSDRRNYGYTF

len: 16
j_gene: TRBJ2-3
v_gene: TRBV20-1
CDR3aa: CSTRDSSSAYTDTQYF

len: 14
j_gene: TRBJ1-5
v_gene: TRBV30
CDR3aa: CAWSALTRGQPQHF

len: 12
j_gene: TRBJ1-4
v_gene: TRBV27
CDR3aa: CASSSTGMELFF

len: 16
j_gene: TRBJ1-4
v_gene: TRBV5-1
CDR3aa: CASSSAQGQGNEKLFF

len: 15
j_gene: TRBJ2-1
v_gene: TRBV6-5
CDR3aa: CASSYTSQRYNEQFF

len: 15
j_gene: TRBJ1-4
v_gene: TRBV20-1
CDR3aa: CSARAGTSRGEKLFF

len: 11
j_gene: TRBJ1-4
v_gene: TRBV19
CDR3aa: CASSSPEKLFF

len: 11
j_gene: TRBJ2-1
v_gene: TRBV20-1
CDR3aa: CSASWYDEQFF

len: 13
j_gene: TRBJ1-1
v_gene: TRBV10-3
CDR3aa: CATAPIGNTEAFF

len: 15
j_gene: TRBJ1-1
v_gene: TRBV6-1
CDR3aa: CASGGSMDGVTEAFF

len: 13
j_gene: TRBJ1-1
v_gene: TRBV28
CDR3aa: CASTIYRDTEAFF

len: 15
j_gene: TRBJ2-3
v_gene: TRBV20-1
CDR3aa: CSARELGQGSDTQYF

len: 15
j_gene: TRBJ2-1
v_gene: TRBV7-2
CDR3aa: CASSSAGTSMNEQFF

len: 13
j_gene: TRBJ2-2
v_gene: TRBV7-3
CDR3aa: CASSPDNTGELFF

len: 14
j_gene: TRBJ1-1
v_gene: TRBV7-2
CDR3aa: CASSLGGYDTEAFF

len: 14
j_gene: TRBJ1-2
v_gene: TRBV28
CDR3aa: CASSLTGFTDGYTF

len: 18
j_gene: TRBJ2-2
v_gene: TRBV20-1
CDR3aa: CSARDLASGGADTGELFF

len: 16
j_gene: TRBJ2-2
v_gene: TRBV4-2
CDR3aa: CASSQLAGPRGGELFF

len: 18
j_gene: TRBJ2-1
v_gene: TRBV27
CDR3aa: CASSPRLAGGSSYNEQFF

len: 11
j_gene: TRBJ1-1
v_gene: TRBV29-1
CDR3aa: CSVPQGTEAFF

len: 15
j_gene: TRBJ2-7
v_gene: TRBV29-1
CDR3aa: CSVGLAGGGLYEQYF

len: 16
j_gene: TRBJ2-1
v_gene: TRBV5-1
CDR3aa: CASSPGAGATINEQFF

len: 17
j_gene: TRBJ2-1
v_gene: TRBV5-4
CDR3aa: CASSLVVLAGTTNEQFF

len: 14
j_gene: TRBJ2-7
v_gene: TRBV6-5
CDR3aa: CASSYDSFSYEQYF

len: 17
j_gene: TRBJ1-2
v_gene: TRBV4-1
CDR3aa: CASSQVAWSRPLPGYTF

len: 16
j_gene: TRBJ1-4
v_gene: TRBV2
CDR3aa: CASSEALLATNEKLFF

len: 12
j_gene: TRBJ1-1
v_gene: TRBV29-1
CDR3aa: CSVGGGSTEAFF

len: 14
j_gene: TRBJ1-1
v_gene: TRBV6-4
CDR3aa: CASSATRTATEAFF

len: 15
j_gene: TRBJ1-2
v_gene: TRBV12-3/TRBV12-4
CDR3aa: CASSFTGTGGYGYTF

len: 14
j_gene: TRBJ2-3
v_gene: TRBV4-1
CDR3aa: CASSQPQDTDTQYF

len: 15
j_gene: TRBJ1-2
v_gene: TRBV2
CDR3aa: CASTGTGFPTDGYTF

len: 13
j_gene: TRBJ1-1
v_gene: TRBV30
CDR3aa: CAWSKPGGTEAFF

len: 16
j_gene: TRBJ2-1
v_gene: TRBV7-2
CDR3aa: CASITGIWDRHNEQFF

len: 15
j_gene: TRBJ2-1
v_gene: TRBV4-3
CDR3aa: CASSHVRGAYNEQFF

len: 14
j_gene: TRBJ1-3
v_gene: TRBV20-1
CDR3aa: CSASSTGAGNTIYF

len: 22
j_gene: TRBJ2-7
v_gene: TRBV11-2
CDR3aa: CASSLDGTSGRVVLPGFYEQYF

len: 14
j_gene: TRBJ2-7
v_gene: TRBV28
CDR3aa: CASSLRRVQHEQYF

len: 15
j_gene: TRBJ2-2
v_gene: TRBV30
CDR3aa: CAWSRDRGKSGELFF

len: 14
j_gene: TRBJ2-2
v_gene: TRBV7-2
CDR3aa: CASSLRAATGELFF

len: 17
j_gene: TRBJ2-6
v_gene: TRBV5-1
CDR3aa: CASSLTDTHSGANVLTF

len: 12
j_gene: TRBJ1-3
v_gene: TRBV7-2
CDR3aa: CASSYLVDTIYF

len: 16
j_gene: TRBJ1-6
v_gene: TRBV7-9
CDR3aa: CASSPRGTGPNSPLHF

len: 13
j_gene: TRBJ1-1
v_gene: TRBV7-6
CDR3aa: CASSLGEYTEAFF